This passage covers 4 T cell receptor beta chains from one sample sequenced in a study of cytotoxic CD8 clonotypes in ibrutinib-treated CLL. Here immunoSEQ multiplex PCR was the method, and the copy in TCRdb shows in-frame clones only, minus some. The sample contains approximately 45,000 clones, about 70% of which appear only once. Sequences were derived from PBMCs, sampled after 12 months of ibrutinib treatment. The receptors here all came from a human donor with chronic lymphocytic leukemia.

This clone was observed a few times. J is TRBJ1-1 and V is TRBV7-8; no definite D call. The CDR3 is made up of 11 amino acids. Germline CDR1 is SGHVS and CDR2 is FQNEAQ. Trimming removed 5 bases from V and 2 bases from J, with 3 bases in between. DNA of the CDR3: TGTGCCAGCAGCCAAAACACTGAAGCTTTCTTT. Amino acids: CASSQNTEAFF.

This clone was seen just once. This rearrangement joins TRBV5-1 to TRBJ2-3; TRBD2 aligns across 14 bases. Trimming took 4 bases from V and 7 from J; bases not matched to a gene: 5. CDR3 size: 15 residues. Germline CDR1 is SGHRS and CDR2 is YFSETQ. CDR3 loop: CASSGGTSGSNTQYF. CDR3 nucleotides: TGCGCCAGCAGCGGCGGGACTAGCGGGAGCAATACGCAGTATTTT.

This clone was counted a single time. This chain links TRBV5-1 with TRBJ2-2, with 8 bases identical to TRBD1. CDR1 SGHRS and CDR2 YFSETQ come from the germline V gene. This CDR3 has 16 amino acids. V shed 2 bases and J 6 bases; nucleotides not matched to a gene: 9. The CDR3 here is CASSFNRLTGAGELFF. The CDR3 DNA reads TGCGCCAGCAGCTTCAACAGATTGACAGGGGCCGGGGAGCTGTTTTTT.

The rearrangement links TRBV15 to TRBJ1-4; 7 nucleotides agree with TRBD1. CDR3 size: 14 residues. The V segment lost 5 bases and the J segment 12 bases; nucleotides outside the gene matches: 12. Germline V gene sequence: CDR1 LNHNV, CDR2 YYDKDF (reference sequence). The CDR3 nucleotides read TGTGCCACCAGCTCCCCGGACAGGCCCTCGGAACTGTTTTTT. Translating gives CATSSPDRPSELFF. Full variable domain (missing parts from reference TRBV15 and TRBJ1-4): DAMVIQNPRYQVTQFGKPVTLSCSQTLNHNVMYWYQQKSSQAPKLLFHYYDKDFNNEADTPDNFQSRRPNTSFCFLDIRSPGLGDTAMYLCATSSPDRPSELFFGSGTQLSVL.